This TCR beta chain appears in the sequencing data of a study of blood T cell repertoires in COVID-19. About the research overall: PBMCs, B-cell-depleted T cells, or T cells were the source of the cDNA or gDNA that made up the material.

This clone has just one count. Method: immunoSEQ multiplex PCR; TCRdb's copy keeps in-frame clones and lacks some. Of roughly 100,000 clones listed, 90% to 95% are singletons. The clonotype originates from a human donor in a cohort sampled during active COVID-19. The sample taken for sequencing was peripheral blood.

This CDR3 reads CASSSYWAGDSYEQYF. Written as DNA, the CDR3 is TGTGCCAGCAGCTCCTATTGGGCGGGAGACTCCTACGAGCAGTACTTC. The chain recombines TRBV11-2 with TRBJ2-7; the match to TRBD2 covers 7 bases. Germline CDR1 and CDR2: SGHAT and FQNNGV. This CDR3 comprises 16 residues. Trimming took 4 bases from V and 0 from J; bases not matched to a gene: 9.